This T cell receptor (beta chain) was sequenced in a study of cytomegalovirus exposure and HLA in healthy donors. PCR employed 60 Vbeta and 13 Jbeta primers. This table comes from immunoSEQ multiplex PCR, and its TCRdb copy is limited to in-frame clones, with some not included. The sample has roughly 180,000 clones; about 9.4% are singletons. CDR3 length equals 13 residues. Germline V lookup: CDR1 SNHLY, CDR2 FYNNEI. V lost 7 bases and J lost 1, with 10 bases in between. Specimen: PBMCs. The receptor was derived from a woman aged 30 to 39 in good health and CMV-seropositive. The chain links TRBV2 to TRBJ1-1; possible D gene TRBD1, 6 bases. CDR3 in amino acids: CASKRTANTEAFF. The CDR3 DNA reads TGTGCCAGCAAGAGGACAGCGAACACTGAAGCTTTCTTT.